Shown below are 27 T cell receptor beta chains from a single sample sequenced in a study of cytomegalovirus exposure and HLA in healthy donors. Amplification used 60 Vbeta primers and 13 Jbeta primers. The table came from immunoSEQ multiplex PCR; TCRdb's copy has only in-frame clones and leaves some out. The table includes about 120,000 clones, under 70% detected once. Sequencing used PBMCs. The receptors were sampled from a man aged 25 to 40 in good health and CMV-seropositive.

The chain is built from TRBV5-1 and TRBJ1-1; weak D call: TRBD1 (5 bases). The CDR3 length is 16 residues. Deletions cut 0 bases from V and 2 bases from J, with 14 bases between. CDR1 and CDR2 (germline): SGHRS, YFSETQ. The CDR3 sequence: CASSLAATGGNTEAFF. In DNA, the CDR3 is TGCGCCAGCAGCTTGGCCGCAACGGGGGGTAACACTGAAGCTTTCTTT.

The chain links TRBV6-4 to TRBJ2-7; D is perhaps TRBD1 (5 bases). Trimming cost V 3 bases and J 2 bases, with 11 bases left between them. CDR1 MRHNA and CDR2 SNTAGT come from the germline V gene. There are 14 residues in the CDR3. CDR3 amino acids: CASSEKGSTYEQYV. The CDR3 region has the DNA TGTGCCAGCAGTGAGAAGGGGTCGACCTACGAGCAGTACGTC.

The chain recombines TRBV15 with TRBJ2-3, with D unresolved. Germline CDR1 is LNHNV and CDR2 is YYDKDF (reference sequence). The V and J ends lost 5 bases and 9 bases respectively, with 12 bases between them. The CDR3 has 12 amino acids. The CDR3 reads CATSPGAVTQYF. CDR3 coding DNA: TGTGCCACCAGCCCCGGTGCTGTAACGCAGTATTTT.

The rearrangement joins TRBV4-1 to TRBJ1-2; D possibly corresponds to TRBD1 (5 bases). Germline CDR1 reads MGHRA; CDR2 reads YSYEKL. Trimming took 0 bases from V and 0 from J, leaving 14 bases between them. The CDR3 sequence is 17 residues long. The CDR3 sequence is CASSQDAEAGANYGYTF. The CDR3, as DNA: TGCGCCAGCAGCCAAGATGCTGAGGCGGGGGCTAACTATGGCTACACCTTC.

This chain joins TRBV28 and TRBJ2-7; the D gene is possibly TRBD2 (6 bases). V lost 5 bases to trimming and J lost 4 bases, with 18 bases between them. Per the germline V gene, CDR1 is MDHEN and CDR2 is SYDVKM. The CDR3 is made up of 15 amino acids. CDR3 protein: CASSPPGVGTYEQYV. Written as DNA, the CDR3 is TGTGCCAGCAGTCCGCCGGGGGTAGGGACGTACGAGCAGTACGTC.

The rearrangement uses TRBV30 and TRBJ1-5, with a weak D call TRBD1 (5 bases). This CDR3 region has 15 residues. V lost 0 bases to trimming and J lost 2 bases, with 11 bases between them. CDR1 and CDR2 from the germline V gene are GTSNPN and SVGIG (reference sequence). The CDR3 coding sequence is TGTGCCTGGAGTGTTGGCGGGGCAGGCAATCAGCCCCAGCATTTT. Translating it yields CAWSVGGAGNQPQHF.

The chain carries TRBV29-1 and TRBJ2-5; the match to TRBD1 covers 8 bases. Germline V gene sequence: CDR1 SQVTM, CDR2 ANQGSEA. The CDR3 extends over 12 amino acids. J gave up 5 bases and V 8 bases, and 7 bases lay outside the gene matches. CDR3 loop: CSISRGHETQYF. The CDR3 region has the DNA TGCAGCATCTCCAGGGGGCACGAGACCCAGTACTTC.

This clone occurred a few times. The J gene is TRBJ1-1, the V gene TRBV18, with a weak D call TRBD1 (6 bases). The V gene's germline CDR1 is KGHSH and CDR2 LQKENI. Trimming pared 3 bases from V and 2 bases from J, leaving 13 bases between. The CDR3 length is 15 residues. CDR3 sequence: CASSPGQGHNTEAFF. The CDR3 coding sequence is TGTGCCAGCTCACCCGGGCAGGGGCATAACACTGAAGCTTTCTTT.

This clone has a single count. This chain uses TRBV4-1 with TRBJ2-7; 9 nucleotides align to TRBD1. CDR1 and CDR2 from the germline V gene are MGHRA and YSYEKL. The CDR3 has 13 residues. Unmatched junction bases numbered 0, after V lost 1 base and J lost 5 bases. The CDR3 DNA sequence: TGCGCCAGCAGCCAAGGACAGGGGGACGAGCAGTACTTC. It yields the protein CASSQGQGDEQYF.

The rearrangement uses TRBV28 and TRBJ2-1; 7 bases line up with TRBD2. The length of the CDR3 is 15 residues. The germline V gene has CDR1 MDHEN and CDR2 SYDVKM. V was clipped by 7 bases and J by 5 bases; unmatched bases: 11. The CDR3: CASNGLEGLHNEQFF. CDR3 in DNA: TGTGCCAGCAACGGACTAGAGGGCCTCCACAATGAGCAGTTCTTC.

The chain uses TRBV6-5 and TRBJ1-1; 7 bases agree with TRBD1. From germline, CDR1 is MNHEY and CDR2 SVGAGI. The CDR3 sequence is 13 residues long. V dropped 6 bases and J dropped 10; count of bases not matched to a gene: 11. The CDR3: CASRPGQDIRAFF. CDR3 DNA: TGTGCCAGCAGACCCGGACAGGACATTAGAGCTTTCTTT.

V is TRBV29-1 and J is TRBJ1-1; D remains unclear. The germline V gene has CDR1 SQVTM and CDR2 ANQGSEA. Trimming left V 1 base short and J 3 bases short, with 15 bases between. The CDR3 covers 15 residues. The CDR3 DNA sequence: TGCAGCGTTGAAGGAGGTCGGACCGGGGACACTGAAGCTTTCTTT. Translation gives CSVEGGRTGDTEAFF.

V gene TRBV6-5 combines with J gene TRBJ1-3; the D gene is possibly TRBD1 (5 bases). The CDR3 consists of 14 residues. The V and J ends lost 5 bases and 0 bases respectively, with 8 bases between them. Per the germline V gene, CDR1 is MNHEY and CDR2 is SVGAGI. The CDR3 is CASSDRISGNTIYF. In nucleotides, the CDR3 is TGTGCCAGCAGTGACAGAATCTCTGGAAACACCATATATTTT.

The gene calls are TRBV6-5 and TRBJ1-1; TRBD1 aligns across 8 bases. Germline CDR1 and CDR2: MNHEY and SVGAGI. Trimming took 6 bases from V and 5 from J; bases not matched to a gene: 8. The CDR3 runs 14 residues. As DNA, the CDR3 is TGTGCCAGCAGGCTCGGGCAGGGGGCGACTGAAGCTTTCTTT. Encoded protein: CASRLGQGATEAFF.

The CDR3, as DNA: TGTGCCAGCAGCTTTGCCACCTTTCGGGTCGCCTATAATTCACCCCTCCACTTT. Protein product: CASSFATFRVAYNSPLHF. The chain employs TRBV11-2 and TRBJ1-6; no firm D call. The V gene's germline CDR1 is SGHAT and CDR2 FQNNGV. V was pared by 3 bases and J by 2 bases, with 17 bases between. This CDR3 contains 18 residues.

This chain uses TRBV7-2 with TRBJ2-1; TRBD2 matches at 11 bases. The CDR3 contains 16 residues. V lost 3 bases, J lost 4 bases, and 5 bases stayed unmatched. Germline V CDR1 and CDR2: SGHTA, FQGNSA. This chain's CDR3 is CASSLPGLAAYNEQFF. As DNA, the CDR3 is TGTGCCAGCAGCTTGCCGGGACTAGCGGCTTACAATGAGCAGTTCTTC.

The J gene is TRBJ1-2, the V gene TRBV5-1; 9 nucleotides match TRBD1. CDR3 length equals 16 residues. Germline V gene lookup returns CDR1 SGHRS and CDR2 YFSETQ. Trimming took 2 bases from V and 6 from J; bases not matched to a gene: 11. The CDR3 reads CASSLRTGDNAHGYTF. The CDR3, as DNA: TGCGCCAGCAGCTTACGGACAGGGGATAATGCGCATGGCTACACCTTC.

The rearrangement joins TRBV9 to TRBJ2-7; 11 bases match TRBD1. The length of the CDR3 is 15 residues. V was clipped by 3 bases and J by 2 bases; unmatched bases: 4. Per the germline V gene, CDR1 is SGDLS and CDR2 is YYNGEE. CDR3 coding DNA: TGTGCCAGCAGCGCTCCGGGACAGGGGGCCTACGAGCAGTACTTC. It translates to CASSAPGQGAYEQYF.

The J gene is TRBJ1-2, the V gene TRBV6-1; no reliable D call. The CDR3 is 14 amino acids. In germline, CDR1 is MNHNS, CDR2 SASEGT. V gave up 1 base and J gave up 5 bases, with 11 bases separating them. CDR3 region: CASSEGPVSYGYTF. DNA of the CDR3: TGTGCCAGCAGTGAAGGCCCAGTCTCTTATGGCTACACCTTC.

This clone has a handful of counts. V usage is TRBV11-3 and J usage is TRBJ2-2; TRBD2 matches 7 bases. Germline V lookup: CDR1 SGHNT, CDR2 YENEEA. J lost 5 bases, V lost 1 base, and 4 bases had no gene match. CDR3 size: 15 residues. The CDR3 loop reads CASSLGYGGTGELFF. Here the CDR3 DNA reads TGTGCCAGCAGCTTAGGTTACGGGGGGACCGGGGAGCTGTTTTTT.

The chain joins TRBV7-6 to TRBJ2-1; 10 bases fit TRBD2. Germline V gives CDR1 SGHVS, CDR2 FNYEAQ. Trimming took 1 base from V and 10 from J; bases not matched to a gene: 10. The CDR3 has 16 residues. The CDR3 coding sequence is TGTGCCAGCAGCTTAGTCATGGCTAGCGGGAGTATGGAGCAGTTCTTC. Encoded protein: CASSLVMASGSMEQFF.

J is TRBJ1-2 and V is TRBV2, with 10 nucleotides matching TRBD1. V lost 6 bases to trimming and J lost 4 bases; unmatched junction nucleotides: 8. This CDR3 comprises 15 residues. Germline V CDR1 and CDR2: SNHLY, FYNNEI. The CDR3 here is CASRDNGQGGYGYTF. CDR3 coding DNA: TGTGCCAGCAGGGACAACGGACAGGGGGGCTATGGCTACACCTTC. Variable domain in full (rest from reference TRBV2 and TRBJ1-2): EPEVTQTPSHQVTQMGQEVILRCVPISNHLYFYWYRQILGQKVEFLVSFYNNEISEKSEIFDDQFSVERPDGSNFTLKIRSTKLEDSAMYFCASRDNGQGGYGYTFGSGTRLTVV.

The chain employs TRBV21-1 and TRBJ2-2; the table's D call, TRBD2, has no DNA check behind it. TRBV21-1 is deemed a pseudogene. The CDR3 loop spans 18 amino acids. CDR3 nucleotides: TGTGCCAGCAGCTACAGATTCGGGACTAGCGGCAACACCGGGGAGCTGTTTTTT. Its translation: CASSYRFGTSGNTGELFF.

This rearrangement joins TRBV23-1 to TRBJ2-2; 9 bases match TRBD1. TRBV23-1 carries the ORF label, with uncertain function. The CDR3 runs 16 residues. The ends lost 5 bases at V and 2 bases at J; junction bases unmatched: 6. The CDR3 coding sequence is TGCGCCAGCAGTTTCGGGACAGGGTTAAACACCGGGGAGCTGTTTTTT. It yields the protein CASSFGTGLNTGELFF.

This chain connects TRBV5-1 to TRBJ2-3; 7 bases align to TRBD1. The V gene's germline CDR1 is SGHRS and CDR2 YFSETQ. Trimming removed 3 bases from V and 4 bases from J; junction bases left unmatched: 8. The CDR3 extends over 15 amino acids. The CDR3 nucleotides read TGCGCCAGCAGCTACTACAGGGGTGGGGCAGATACGCAGTATTTT. Protein product: CASSYYRGGADTQYF.

The CDR3 spells CSVRGEDTQYF. In nucleotides, the CDR3 is TGCAGCGTTCGGGGGGAGGATACGCAGTATTTT. The V gene is TRBV29-1, the J gene TRBJ2-3, with 7 positions matching TRBD2. The CDR3 loop spans 11 amino acids. J lost 6 bases, V lost 5 bases, and 2 bases had no gene match. The germline V gene encodes CDR1 SQVTM and CDR2 ANQGSEA.

The gene calls are TRBV9 and TRBJ1-1; the match to TRBD1 covers 11 bases. V lost 5 bases to trimming and J lost 6 bases; unmatched junction nucleotides: 18. The CDR3 has 18 residues. Germline values: CDR1 SGDLS, CDR2 YYNGEE. Here the CDR3 DNA reads TGTGCCAGCAGACCAAATCCTAAGCGTAGGACAGGGGGCTCTGAAGCTTTCTTT. It is translated as CASRPNPKRRTGGSEAFF.